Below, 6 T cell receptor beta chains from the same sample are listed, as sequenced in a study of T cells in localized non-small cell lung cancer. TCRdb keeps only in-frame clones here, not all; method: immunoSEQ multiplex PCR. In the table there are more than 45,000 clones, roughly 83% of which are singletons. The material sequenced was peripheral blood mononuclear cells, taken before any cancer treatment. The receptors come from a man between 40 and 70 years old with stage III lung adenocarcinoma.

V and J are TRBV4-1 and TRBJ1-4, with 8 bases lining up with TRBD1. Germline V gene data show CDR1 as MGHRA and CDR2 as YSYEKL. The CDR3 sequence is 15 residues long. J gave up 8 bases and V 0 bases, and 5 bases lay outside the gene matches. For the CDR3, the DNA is TGCGCCAGCAGCCAAGAAGACAGGGGAAGCGAAAAACTGTTTTTT. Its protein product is CASSQEDRGSEKLFF.

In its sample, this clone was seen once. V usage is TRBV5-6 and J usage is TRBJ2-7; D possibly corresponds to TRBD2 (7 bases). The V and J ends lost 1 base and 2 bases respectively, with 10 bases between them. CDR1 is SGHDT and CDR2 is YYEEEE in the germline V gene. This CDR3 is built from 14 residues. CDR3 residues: CASSLIGGAYEQYF. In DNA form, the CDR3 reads TGTGCCAGCAGCTTGATAGGGGGGGCCTACGAGCAGTACTTC.

The CDR3 coding sequence is TGTGCCAGCAGCCGGGAGAATTCCTATGGCTACACCTTC. Protein sequence: CASSRENSYGYTF. The chain carries TRBV5-4 and TRBJ1-2; no definite D call. This CDR3 is 13 amino acids long. Trimming cost V 4 bases and J 4 bases, with 11 bases left between them. The germline gives CDR1 SGHNT, CDR2 YYREEE (reference sequence).

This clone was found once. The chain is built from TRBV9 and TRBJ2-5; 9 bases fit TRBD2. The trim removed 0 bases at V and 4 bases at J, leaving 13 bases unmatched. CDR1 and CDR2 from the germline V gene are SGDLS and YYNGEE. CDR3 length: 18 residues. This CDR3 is CASSVGPTSELAGETQYF. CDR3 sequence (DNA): TGTGCCAGCAGCGTAGGCCCCACTTCCGAACTAGCGGGAGAGACCCAGTACTTC.

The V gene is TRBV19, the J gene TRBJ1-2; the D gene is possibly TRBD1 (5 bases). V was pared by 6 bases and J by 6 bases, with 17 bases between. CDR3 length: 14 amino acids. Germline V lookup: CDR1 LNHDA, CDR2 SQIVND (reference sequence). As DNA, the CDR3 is TGTGCCAGTAGCCCCCTCGGAGGGGATGATGGCTACACCTTC. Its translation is CASSPLGGDDGYTF.

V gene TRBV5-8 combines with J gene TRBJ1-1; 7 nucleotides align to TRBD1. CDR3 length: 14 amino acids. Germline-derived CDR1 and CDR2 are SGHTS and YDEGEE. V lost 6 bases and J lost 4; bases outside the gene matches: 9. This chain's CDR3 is CASTLRAGGTEAFF. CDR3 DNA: TGTGCCAGCACTTTACGTGCAGGGGGCACTGAAGCTTTCTTT.